Below are 13 T cell receptor beta chains sequenced from a single sample in a study of T cell repertoires in cytomegalovirus infection. TCRdb reprocessed the reads via MiXCR and lists one record per CDR3 protein. The sample contains a few hundred thousand distinct CDR3 sequences, over 15% of which appear only once. The sample taken for sequencing was CD8+ T cells from PBMCs. All receptors come from a human donor in good health (CMV status not recorded). Some clones in this sample may be carry-over from other donors' samples.

V gene TRBV7-3 combines with J gene TRBJ2-5; D gene uncertain. The CDR3 loop spans 12 amino acids. Per the germline V gene, CDR1 is SGHTA and CDR2 is FQGTGA. V lost 7 bases to trimming and J lost 5 bases, with 11 bases between them. Written as DNA, the CDR3 is TGTGCCAGCACCCAAGGTCGGGAGACCCAGTACTTC. It is translated as CASTQGRETQYF.

The chain couples TRBV28 to TRBJ1-5; D not resolved. This CDR3 region has 13 residues. Looked up from germline, CDR1 is MDHEN and CDR2 is SYDVKM. V lost 5 bases and J 0 bases, leaving 5 bases between the germline ends. This chain's CDR3 is CASSRISNQPQHF. The CDR3 DNA reads as TGTGCCAGCAGTAGGATTAGCAATCAGCCCCAGCATTTT. The entire variable domain, with the rest obtained from reference TRBV28 and TRBJ1-5, is as follows: DVKVTQSSRYLVKRTGEKVFLECVQDMDHENMFWYRQDPGLGLRLIYFSYDVKMKEKGDIPEGYSVSREKKERFSLILESASTNQTSMYLCASSRISNQPQHFGDGTRLSIL.

This clonotype was recorded a few times. The chain uses TRBV5-6 and TRBJ1-1; 9 bases align to TRBD1. The CDR3 runs 14 residues. CDR1 and CDR2 from the germline V gene are SGHDT and YYEEEE. V shed 3 bases, J shed 3 bases, and the junction held 3 bases outside the gene matches. CDR3 loop: CASSYGTGYTEAFF. In DNA form, the CDR3 reads TGTGCCAGCAGCTACGGGACAGGGTACACTGAAGCTTTCTTT.

The chain links TRBV14 to TRBJ2-7, with D possibly being TRBD1 (5 bases). This CDR3 has 15 amino acids. Germline CDR1 is SGHDN and CDR2 is FVKESK. With 3 bases removed from V and 0 bases from J, the gap between germline ends came to 12 bases. The CDR3, as DNA: TGTGCCAGCAGCCAGGCGACAGACAACTCCTACGAGCAGTACTTC. Its protein product is CASSQATDNSYEQYF.

This clonotype was observed a few times. This chain links TRBV7-8 with TRBJ1-5; D might be TRBD1 (5 bases). The germline V gene has CDR1 SGHVS and CDR2 FQNEAQ. CDR3 length equals 16 residues. V gave up 0 bases and J gave up 7 bases, with 16 bases separating them. CDR3 nucleotides: TGTGCCAGCAGCTTAGCTTTATCGGGGGTCGGGCAGCCCCAGCATTTT. It codes for CASSLALSGVGQPQHF.

This clonotype was detected a few times. The gene calls are TRBV7-9 and TRBJ2-7; D remains unclear. The germline V gene encodes CDR1 SEHNR and CDR2 FQNEAQ (reference sequence). The ends were cut back, 6 bases at V and 3 bases at J, with 12 bases in the middle. The CDR3 loop spans 13 amino acids. The CDR3 DNA sequence: TGTGCCAGCAGGCCCGGCACCCGCTACGAGCAGTACTTC. Amino acid sequence: CASRPGTRYEQYF.

Only a few counts were recorded for this clonotype. V and J are TRBV2 and TRBJ2-7; perhaps TRBD2 as D (6 bases). Germline values: CDR1 SNHLY, CDR2 FYNNEI. This CDR3 spans 15 amino acids. V was clipped by 2 bases and J by 5 bases, with 16 bases between them. CDR3 DNA: TGTGCCAGCAGTGAACGGGGCGGGGAGTTCGACGAGCAGTACTTC. Translating gives CASSERGGEFDEQYF. Supplemented by reference TRBV2 and TRBJ2-7, the full variable domain reads EPEVTQTPSHQVTQMGQEVILRCVPISNHLYFYWYRQILGQKVEFLVSFYNNEISEKSEIFDDQFSVERPDGSNFTLKIRSTKLEDSAMYFCASSERGGEFDEQYFGPGTRLTVT.

This chain uses TRBV4-2 with TRBJ2-3, with a weak D call TRBD1 (5 bases). This CDR3 has 14 amino acids. The germline V and J ends were trimmed by 0 bases and 6 bases, with 10 bases remaining between them. Germline CDR1 LGHNA, CDR2 YNFKEQ. The CDR3 spells CASSQEGQGDTQYF. CDR3 nucleotide sequence: TGTGCCAGCAGCCAAGAGGGCCAGGGCGATACGCAGTATTTT.

This clonotype was detected a few times. The chain recombines TRBV4-2 with TRBJ2-5, with D tentatively TRBD2 (5 bases). Trimming cost V 0 bases and J 4 bases, with 15 bases left between them. In germline, CDR1 is LGHNA, CDR2 YNFKEQ. The CDR3 loop spans 16 amino acids. The CDR3 nucleotides read TGTGCCAGCAGCCAAGAGTCGGCCCCCGGAGGAGAGACCCAGTACTTC. Translated: CASSQESAPGGETQYF.

The chain employs TRBV18 and TRBJ2-1; 10 bases are shared with TRBD1. CDR1 is KGHSH and CDR2 is LQKENI in the germline V gene. This CDR3 comprises 13 residues. Trimming took 3 bases from V and 8 from J; bases not matched to a gene: 1. The CDR3 nucleotides read TGTGCCAGCTCACCGGGGACAGGGGATGAGCAGTTCTTC. Encoded protein: CASSPGTGDEQFF.

This clonotype was picked up a small number of times. The chain links TRBV5-5 to TRBJ1-6, with D perhaps TRBD1 (5 bases). The CDR3 totals 14 residues. Germline assignment: CDR1 SGHKS and CDR2 YYEKEE (reference sequence). Trimming took 4 bases from V and 0 from J, leaving 5 bases between them. CDR3 coding DNA: TGTGCCAGCAGCGACAGCTCCTATAATTCACCCCTCCACTTT. Translated, it gives CASSDSSYNSPLHF.

The table lists this clonotype with a few counts. The chain joins TRBV28 to TRBJ2-7, with D perhaps TRBD2 (7 bases). With 4 bases removed from V and 5 bases from J, the gap between germline ends came to 12 bases. CDR1 is MDHEN, CDR2 SYDVKM, per germline. The CDR3 is made up of 13 amino acids. This chain's CDR3 is CASSSRGGDEQYF. The CDR3 region has the DNA TGTGCCAGCAGTTCCAGGGGAGGGGACGAGCAGTACTTC.

The chain links TRBV9 to TRBJ1-2, with 9 bases aligning to TRBD1. The CDR3 sequence is 15 residues long. V dropped 3 bases and J dropped 4; count of bases not matched to a gene: 7. Germline CDR1 is SGDLS and CDR2 is YYNGEE. This chain's CDR3 is CASSAGDRDLYGYTF. In DNA, the CDR3 is TGTGCCAGCAGCGCGGGGGACAGGGACCTCTATGGCTACACCTTC.